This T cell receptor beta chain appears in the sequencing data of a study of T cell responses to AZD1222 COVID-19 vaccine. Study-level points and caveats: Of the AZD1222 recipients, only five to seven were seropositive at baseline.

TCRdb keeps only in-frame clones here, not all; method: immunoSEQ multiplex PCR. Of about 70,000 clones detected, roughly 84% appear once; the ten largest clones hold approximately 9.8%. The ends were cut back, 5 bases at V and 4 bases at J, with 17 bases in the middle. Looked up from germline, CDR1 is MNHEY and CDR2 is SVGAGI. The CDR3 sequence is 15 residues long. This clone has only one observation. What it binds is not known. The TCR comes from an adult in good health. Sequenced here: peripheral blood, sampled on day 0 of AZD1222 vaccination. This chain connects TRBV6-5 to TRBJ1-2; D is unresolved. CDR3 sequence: CASSRPGSLSYGYTF. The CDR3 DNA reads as TGTGCCAGCAGTCGCCCGGGCAGCCTTAGCTATGGCTACACCTTC.